This TCR beta chain is drawn from a study of tumor-infiltrating lymphocytes in primary liver carcinoma. Study at large: Staging placed the tumors at T1-T3 N0M0, and they measured about 4 to 10 cm across. Samples gave roughly 3.65 to 8 million productive TCRbeta reads, similar across tissue types.

cDNA specific to TCR beta was made from 500 ng of total RNA, with a constant-region primer employed for priming. Libraries of TCR beta came from three nested multiplex PCR rounds with slightly modified ARM-PCR. In the first two PCR rounds, TRBV1-TRBV30 forward primers were paired with a C-beta reverse primer, and each round lasted around 10 cycles. TCRdb reprocessed the multiplex PCR reads with MiXCR, giving one entry per CDR3 protein. The repertoire holds 40,000 or so distinct CDR3 sequences, with 75% as singletons. Without any cell sorting, 20-30 mg of bulk tissue yielded co-extracted RNA and DNA. Primary liver carcinoma, confirmed by histopathology, was surgically resected. These patients lived with chronic HBV infection and had never been treated. Trimming removed 4 bases from V and 6 bases from J, with 16 bases in between. The length of the CDR3 is 15 residues. Looked up from germline, CDR1 is MNHEY and CDR2 is SVGAGI.

This clonotype has ten or more counts. The CDR3 does not end in the conserved phenylalanine or tryptophan, so this is likely a read error. The specimen was tumor-adjacent normal liver tissue. This rearrangement joins TRBV6-5 to TRBJ2-1, with D possibly TRBD2 on 6 matching bases. The receptor was derived from a woman in her twenties or thirties with primary liver carcinoma and hepatitis B virus infection. CDR3 sequence (DNA): TGTGCCAGCAGTTTAGGAGGGCAAAGACTCAATGAGCAGTTCCTC. This encodes CASSLGGQRLNEQFL.